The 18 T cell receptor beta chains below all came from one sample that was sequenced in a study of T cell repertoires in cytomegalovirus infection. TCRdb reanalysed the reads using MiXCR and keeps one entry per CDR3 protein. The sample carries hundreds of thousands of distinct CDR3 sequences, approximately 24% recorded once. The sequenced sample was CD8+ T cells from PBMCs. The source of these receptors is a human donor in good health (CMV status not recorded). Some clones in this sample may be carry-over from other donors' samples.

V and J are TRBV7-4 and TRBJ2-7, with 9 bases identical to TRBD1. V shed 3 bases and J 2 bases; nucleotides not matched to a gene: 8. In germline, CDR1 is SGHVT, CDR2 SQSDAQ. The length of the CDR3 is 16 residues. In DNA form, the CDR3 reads TGTGCCAGCAGCTTCCCCCGGGACAGGGAAACCTACGAGCAGTACTTC. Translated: CASSFPRDRETYEQYF.

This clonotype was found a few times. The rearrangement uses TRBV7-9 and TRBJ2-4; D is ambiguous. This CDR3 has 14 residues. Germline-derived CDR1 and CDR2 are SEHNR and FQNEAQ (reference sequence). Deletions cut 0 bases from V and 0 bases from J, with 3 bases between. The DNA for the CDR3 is TGTGCCAGCAGCTTAGCTGTAGCCAAAAACATTCAGTACTTC. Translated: CASSLAVAKNIQYF.

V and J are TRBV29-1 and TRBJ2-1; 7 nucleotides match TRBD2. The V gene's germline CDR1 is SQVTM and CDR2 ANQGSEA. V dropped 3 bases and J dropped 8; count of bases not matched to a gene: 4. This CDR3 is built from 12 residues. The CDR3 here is CSVEGGTDEQFF. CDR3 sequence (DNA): TGCAGCGTTGAGGGAGGGACGGATGAGCAGTTCTTC.

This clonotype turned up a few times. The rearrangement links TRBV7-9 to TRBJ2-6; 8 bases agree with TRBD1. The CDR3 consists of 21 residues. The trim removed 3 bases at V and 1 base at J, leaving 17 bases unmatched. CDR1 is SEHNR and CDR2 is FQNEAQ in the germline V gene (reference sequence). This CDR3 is CASSLSTLSGTGPSGANVLTF. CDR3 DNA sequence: TGTGCCAGCAGCTTGTCGACTCTTTCCGGGACAGGCCCGTCTGGGGCCAACGTCCTGACTTTC.

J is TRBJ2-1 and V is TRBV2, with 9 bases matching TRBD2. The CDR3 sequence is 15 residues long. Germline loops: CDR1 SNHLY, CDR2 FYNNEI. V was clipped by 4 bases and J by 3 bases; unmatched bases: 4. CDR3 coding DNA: TGTGCCAGCAGTGTGCTAGCGGGGAACTACAATGAGCAGTTCTTC. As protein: CASSVLAGNYNEQFF.

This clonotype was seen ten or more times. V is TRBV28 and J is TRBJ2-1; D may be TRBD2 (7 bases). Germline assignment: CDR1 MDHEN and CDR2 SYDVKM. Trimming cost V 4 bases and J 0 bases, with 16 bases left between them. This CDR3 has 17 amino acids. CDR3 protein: CASSSFRRGASYNEQFF. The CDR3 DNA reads TGTGCCAGCAGTTCCTTCCGCCGGGGGGCCTCCTACAATGAGCAGTTCTTC.

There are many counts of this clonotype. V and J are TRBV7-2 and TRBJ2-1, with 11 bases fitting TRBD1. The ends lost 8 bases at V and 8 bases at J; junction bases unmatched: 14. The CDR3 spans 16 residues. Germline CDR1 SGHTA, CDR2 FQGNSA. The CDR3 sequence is CASLKGDRGYRDEQFF. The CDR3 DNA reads TGTGCCAGCCTTAAGGGGGACAGGGGGTATCGCGATGAGCAGTTCTTC.

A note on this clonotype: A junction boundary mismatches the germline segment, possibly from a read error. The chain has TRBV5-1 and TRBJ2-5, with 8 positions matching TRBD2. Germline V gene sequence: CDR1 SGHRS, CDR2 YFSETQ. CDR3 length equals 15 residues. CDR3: CASSLVGGAQKTQYF. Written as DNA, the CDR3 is TGCGCCAGCAGCTTGGTCGGGGGGGCCCAAAAGACCCAGTACTTC.

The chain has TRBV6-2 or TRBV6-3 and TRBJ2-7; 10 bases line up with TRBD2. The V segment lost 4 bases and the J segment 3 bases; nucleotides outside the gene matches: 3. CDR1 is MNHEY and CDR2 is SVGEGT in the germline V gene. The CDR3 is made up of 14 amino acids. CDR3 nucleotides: TGTGCCAGCAGTTCTGGACTAGCGGTCTACGAGCAGTACGTC. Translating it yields CASSSGLAVYEQYV.

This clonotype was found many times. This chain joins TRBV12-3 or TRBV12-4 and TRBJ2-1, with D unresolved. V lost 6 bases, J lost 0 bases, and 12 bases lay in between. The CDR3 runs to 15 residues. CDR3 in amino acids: CASRPYRSSYNEQFF. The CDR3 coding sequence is TGTGCCAGCAGGCCGTATCGGAGCTCCTACAATGAGCAGTTCTTC.

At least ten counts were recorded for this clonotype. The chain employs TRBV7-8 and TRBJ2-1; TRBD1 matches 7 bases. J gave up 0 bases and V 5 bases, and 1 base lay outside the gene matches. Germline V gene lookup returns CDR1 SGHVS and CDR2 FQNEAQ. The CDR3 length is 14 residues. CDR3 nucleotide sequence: TGTGCCAGCAGCGCAGGGGGCTCCTACAATGAGCAGTTCTTC. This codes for CASSAGGSYNEQFF. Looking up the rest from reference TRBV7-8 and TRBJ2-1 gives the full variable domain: GAGVSQSPRYKVAKRGQDVALRCDPISGHVSLFWYQQALGQGPEFLTYFQNEAQLDKSGLPSDRFFAERPEGSVSTLKIQRTQQEDSAVYLCASSAGGSYNEQFFGPGTRLTVL.

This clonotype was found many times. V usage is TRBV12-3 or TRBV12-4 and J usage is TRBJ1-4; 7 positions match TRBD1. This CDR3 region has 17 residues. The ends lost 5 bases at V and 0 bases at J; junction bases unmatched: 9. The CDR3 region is CASSPGTVLATNEKLFF. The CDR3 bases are TGTGCCAGCAGTCCCGGGACAGTCCTGGCAACTAATGAAAAACTGTTTTTT.

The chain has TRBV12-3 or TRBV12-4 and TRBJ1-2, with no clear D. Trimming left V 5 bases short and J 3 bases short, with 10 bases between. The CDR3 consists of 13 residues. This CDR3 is CASSPGPYYGYTF. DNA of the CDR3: TGTGCCAGCAGTCCCGGGCCCTACTATGGCTACACCTTC.

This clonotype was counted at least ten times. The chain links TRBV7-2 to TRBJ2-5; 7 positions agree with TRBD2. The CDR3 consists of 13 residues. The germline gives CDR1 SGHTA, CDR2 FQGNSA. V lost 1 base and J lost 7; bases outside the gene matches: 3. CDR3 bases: TGTGCCAGCAGCTTAGAGGGACTAAGGACCCAGTACTTC. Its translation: CASSLEGLRTQYF.

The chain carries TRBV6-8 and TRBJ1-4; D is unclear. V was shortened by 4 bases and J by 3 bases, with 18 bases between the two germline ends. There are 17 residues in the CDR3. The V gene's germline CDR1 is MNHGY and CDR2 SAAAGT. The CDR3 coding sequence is TGTGCCAGCAGTTTCTCAACACCTGGCATGGCTAATGAAAAACTGTTTTTT. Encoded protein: CASSFSTPGMANEKLFF.

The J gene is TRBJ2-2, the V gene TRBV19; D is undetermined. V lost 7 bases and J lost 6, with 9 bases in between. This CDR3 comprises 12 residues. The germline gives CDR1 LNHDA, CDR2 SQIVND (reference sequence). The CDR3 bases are TGTGCCAGTACCTTGTTCGCCGGGGAGCTGTTTTTT. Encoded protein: CASTLFAGELFF.

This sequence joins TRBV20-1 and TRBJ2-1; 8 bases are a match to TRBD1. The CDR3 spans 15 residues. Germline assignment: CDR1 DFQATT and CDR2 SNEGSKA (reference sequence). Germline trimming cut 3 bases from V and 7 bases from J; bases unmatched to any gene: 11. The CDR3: CSARDPGTGGNEQFF. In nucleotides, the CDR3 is TGCAGTGCTAGGGACCCCGGGACAGGCGGGAATGAGCAGTTCTTC.

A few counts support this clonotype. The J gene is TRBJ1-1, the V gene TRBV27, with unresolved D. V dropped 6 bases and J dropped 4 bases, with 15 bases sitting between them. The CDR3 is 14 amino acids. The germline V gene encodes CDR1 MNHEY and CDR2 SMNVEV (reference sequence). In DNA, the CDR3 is TGTGCCAGCAGCCCAATTGCTAGGGTCACTGAAGCTTTCTTT. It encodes CASSPIARVTEAFF.